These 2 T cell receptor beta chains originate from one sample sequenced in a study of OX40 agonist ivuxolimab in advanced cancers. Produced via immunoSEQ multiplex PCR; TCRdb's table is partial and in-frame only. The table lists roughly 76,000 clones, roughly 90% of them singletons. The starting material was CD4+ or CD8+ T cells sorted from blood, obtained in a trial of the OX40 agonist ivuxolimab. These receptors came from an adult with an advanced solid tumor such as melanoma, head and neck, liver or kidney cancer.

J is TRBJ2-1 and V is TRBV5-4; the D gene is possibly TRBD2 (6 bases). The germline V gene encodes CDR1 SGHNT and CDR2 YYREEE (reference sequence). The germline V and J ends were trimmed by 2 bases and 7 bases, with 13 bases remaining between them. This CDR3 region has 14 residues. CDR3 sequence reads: CASSFREAGNEQFF. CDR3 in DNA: TGTGCCAGCAGCTTTAGGGAGGCGGGGAATGAGCAGTTCTTC.

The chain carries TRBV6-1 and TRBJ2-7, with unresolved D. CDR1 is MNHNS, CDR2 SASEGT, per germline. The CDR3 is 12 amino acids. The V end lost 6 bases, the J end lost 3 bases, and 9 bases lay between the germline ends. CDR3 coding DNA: TGTGCCAGCAGCGGCGGTCGCTACGAGCAGTACTTC. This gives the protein CASSGGRYEQYF.